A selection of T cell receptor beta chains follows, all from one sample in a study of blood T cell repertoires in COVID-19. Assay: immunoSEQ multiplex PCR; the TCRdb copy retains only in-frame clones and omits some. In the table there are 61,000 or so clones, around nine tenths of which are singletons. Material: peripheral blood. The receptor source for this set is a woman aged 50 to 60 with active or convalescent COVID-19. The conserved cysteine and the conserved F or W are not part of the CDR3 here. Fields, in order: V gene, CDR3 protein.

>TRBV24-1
ATENRDRGKDTGELF
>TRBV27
ASRPRRTGGGYGYT
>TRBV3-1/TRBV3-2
ASSRPGTGEDTQY
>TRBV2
ASRRTDTNYGYT
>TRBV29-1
SVESDRGMKNIQY
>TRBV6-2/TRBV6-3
ASSQGQGRGQPQH
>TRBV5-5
ASSPDLGNEQF
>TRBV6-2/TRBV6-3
ASSPLAGGLTDTQY
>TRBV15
ATTGTSGSLAKNIQY
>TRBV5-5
ASSREAGTGGTEAF
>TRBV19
ASSENIGWGPSTDTQY
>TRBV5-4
ASSPRTTDTQY
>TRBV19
ASSRGTGELQETQY
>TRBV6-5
ASSYGGIGNTIY